The next 28 T cell receptor beta chains were all read from a single sample in a study of T-cell reconstitution after alpha-beta-depleted transplantation in children. Unique molecular identifiers were incorporated when the TCRbeta library was constructed. From the PCR reads, TCRdb called clonotypes with MiXCR, one entry per CDR3 protein. The data contain around 400,000 distinct CDR3 sequences, 20% of them singletons. Sequences were derived from PBMCs from the stem cell graft donor, sampled from the stem cell graft. These receptors were taken from a human donor who donated a stem cell graft to a child with acute myeloid leukemia.

This clonotype was counted ten times or more. This chain connects TRBV20-1 to TRBJ1-1; 11 positions match TRBD1. From germline, CDR1 is DFQATT and CDR2 SNEGSKA (reference sequence). Trimming removed 4 bases from V and 3 bases from J; junction bases left unmatched: 4. This CDR3 is built from 14 residues. The CDR3: CSAKGTGGDTEAFF. For the CDR3, the DNA is TGCAGTGCTAAAGGGACAGGGGGTGACACTGAAGCTTTCTTT.

This clonotype was detected a few times. The V gene is TRBV27, the J gene TRBJ2-7; TRBD2 agrees at 7 bases. Per the germline V gene, CDR1 is MNHEY and CDR2 is SMNVEV (reference sequence). After removal of 7 bases from V and 6 bases from J, the junction contained 3 bases not matched to a gene. This CDR3 has 11 residues. CDR3 region: CASKSGGEQYF. The CDR3 DNA is TGTGCCAGCAAGTCGGGGGGCGAGCAGTACTTC.

As to this clonotype: A much larger clone lies a single base off, so this may be a read error. The rearrangement links TRBV12-3 or TRBV12-4 to TRBJ2-1; possible D gene TRBD2, 5 bases. V was clipped by 4 bases and J by 5 bases, with 15 bases between them. This CDR3 has 15 amino acids. CDR3 in amino acids: CASSSRLTRDNEQFF. CDR3 sequence (DNA): TGTGCCAGCAGTTCCCGACTAACGCGAGACAATGAGCAGTTCTTC.

This clonotype has only a few counts. V usage is TRBV29-1 and J usage is TRBJ1-1; D is uncertain. CDR3 length: 13 residues. V was trimmed by 5 bases and J by 0 bases, leaving 10 bases between them. Germline values: CDR1 SQVTM, CDR2 ANQGSEA. The CDR3 nucleotides read TGCAGCGTTTGGTTGCCCTTGAACACTGAAGCTTTCTTT. It yields the protein CSVWLPLNTEAFF.

V and J are TRBV25-1 and TRBJ2-7; D remains unclear. CDR3 length: 14 amino acids. V dropped 3 bases and J dropped 1 base, with 10 bases sitting between them. Germline CDR1 and CDR2: MGHDK and SYGVNS. In DNA form, the CDR3 reads TGTGCCAGCAGTGATCGGATCCCTTCCTACGAGCAGTACTTC. This codes for CASSDRIPSYEQYF.

The chain has TRBV2 and TRBJ2-3; 15 nucleotides agree with TRBD2. Per the germline V gene, CDR1 is SNHLY and CDR2 is FYNNEI. The CDR3 extends over 16 amino acids. V dropped 10 bases and J dropped 3; count of bases not matched to a gene: 8. The CDR3 sequence is CATGLAGGGKTDTQYF. CDR3 sequence (DNA): TGTGCCACCGGACTAGCGGGAGGGGGCAAGACAGATACGCAGTATTTT.

This clonotype turned up a few times. The V gene is TRBV7-2, the J gene TRBJ2-1; perhaps TRBD1 as D (6 bases). The V end lost 3 bases, the J end lost 8 bases, and 20 bases lay between the germline ends. This CDR3 region has 16 residues. The germline V gene encodes CDR1 SGHTA and CDR2 FQGNSA. The CDR3 spells CASSFNGAAGVDEQFF. The CDR3 region has the DNA TGTGCCAGCAGCTTTAACGGGGCGGCAGGGGTCGATGAGCAGTTCTTC.

This clonotype has a count of ten or more. The gene calls are TRBV6-5 and TRBJ1-1, with no clear D. Germline values: CDR1 MNHEY, CDR2 SVGAGI. Trimming took off 2 bases at V and 6 bases at J, with 19 bases between the two ends. This CDR3 region has 16 residues. CDR3 in amino acids: CASSYESLSLRAEAFF. The CDR3 DNA reads TGTGCCAGCAGTTACGAGTCGTTATCACTTCGCGCTGAAGCTTTCTTT.

In its sample, this clonotype was seen a few times. This rearrangement joins TRBV4-2 to TRBJ2-1, with a weak D call TRBD2 (6 bases). Germline V gene data show CDR1 as LGHNA and CDR2 as YNFKEQ. This CDR3 has 16 residues. Trimming removed 0 bases from V and 5 bases from J, with 14 bases in between. The CDR3 coding sequence is TGTGCCAGCAGCCAAGATGGTCGGGGGAAGGACAATGAGCAGTTCTTC. It encodes CASSQDGRGKDNEQFF.

This clonotype was picked up many times. A junction end diverges from the germline sequence, so it may reflect a read error. The gene calls are TRBV29-1 and TRBJ2-7; TRBD1 matches at 10 bases. Per germline, CDR1 SQVTM and CDR2 ANQGSEA. The CDR3 extends over 17 amino acids. CDR3 DNA: TGCAGCGTTACTCCCGGGACAGGGGCCTTATTCTCCCACGAGCAGTACTTC. Its translation is CSVTPGTGALFSHEQYF.

A note on this clonotype: At one end, the junction sequence differs from germline, possibly due to a read error. The CDR3 loop is CASSQRPTSPNGQFF. CDR3 DNA sequence: TGCGCCAGCAGCCAAAGACCGACTAGTCCCAATGGGCAGTTCTTC. V usage is TRBV4-1 and J usage is TRBJ2-1; the D gene is possibly TRBD2 (6 bases). The CDR3 consists of 15 residues. Per the germline V gene, CDR1 is MGHRA and CDR2 is YSYEKL.

The chain carries TRBV5-1 and TRBJ2-7, with TRBD1 matching 11 bases. CDR1 and CDR2 from the germline V gene are SGHRS and YFSETQ. The CDR3 sequence is 15 residues long. The ends lost 4 bases at V and 0 bases at J; junction bases unmatched: 3. The CDR3 sequence is CASSEDRGPSYEQYF. Written as DNA, the CDR3 is TGCGCCAGCAGCGAGGACAGGGGGCCCTCCTACGAGCAGTACTTC.

The rearrangement joins TRBV10-3 to TRBJ2-1; D may be TRBD2 (6 bases). Germline values: CDR1 ENHRY, CDR2 SYGVKD. V lost 10 bases and J 0 bases, leaving 13 bases between the germline ends. The CDR3 totals 14 residues. This chain's CDR3 is CASTEGYSYNEQFF. In nucleotides, the CDR3 is TGTGCCAGCACGGAGGGGTACTCCTACAATGAGCAGTTCTTC.

This clonotype occurred many times. The chain recombines TRBV28 with TRBJ2-1, with 9 bases identical to TRBD2. From germline, CDR1 is MDHEN and CDR2 SYDVKM. V was clipped by 4 bases and J by 8 bases; unmatched bases: 9. The CDR3 runs to 15 residues. CDR3: CASSSPREGLHEQFF. CDR3 in DNA: TGTGCCAGCAGTTCCCCGCGGGAGGGCCTGCATGAGCAGTTCTTC.

The gene calls are TRBV5-1 and TRBJ2-1, with 8 bases fitting TRBD2. The germline V gene encodes CDR1 SGHRS and CDR2 YFSETQ. The CDR3 loop spans 16 amino acids. V lost 4 bases, J lost 3 bases, and 9 bases stayed unmatched. This CDR3 reads CASSAGNSGGYNEQFF. CDR3 coding DNA: TGCGCCAGCAGCGCCGGGAACAGCGGGGGCTACAATGAGCAGTTCTTC.

The sample holds a few counts of this clonotype. The chain employs TRBV4-1 and TRBJ2-1; 7 bases map to TRBD2. V lost 1 base, J lost 3 bases, and 0 bases stayed unmatched. CDR3 size: 14 residues. Looked up from germline, CDR1 is MGHRA and CDR2 is YSYEKL. CDR3 loop: CASSQGTSYNEQFF. The CDR3 DNA reads TGCGCCAGCAGCCAAGGGACTAGCTACAATGAGCAGTTCTTC.

The gene calls are TRBV5-6 and TRBJ2-5, with 7 bases that match TRBD1. CDR3 length: 15 residues. The germline CDR1 and CDR2 sequences are SGHDT and YYEEEE. V lost 0 bases, J lost 4 bases, and 6 bases stayed unmatched. CDR3 coding DNA: TGTGCCAGCAGCTTGGGCACAGGGGCGGGAGAGACCCAGTACTTC. Its protein is CASSLGTGAGETQYF.

Only one count was recorded for this clonotype. This sequence joins TRBV20-1 and TRBJ2-2; no clear D gene. Trimming cost V 0 bases and J 2 bases, with 10 bases left between them. Germline CDR1 is DFQATT and CDR2 is SNEGSKA (reference sequence). The CDR3 covers 15 residues. In DNA, the CDR3 is TGCAGTGCTAGAGAGGACCCGACCAACACCGGGGAGCTGTTTTTT. This sequence encodes CSAREDPTNTGELFF.

This clonotype appeared a few times. V usage is TRBV4-3 and J usage is TRBJ2-3, with D unresolved. The CDR3 contains 15 residues. CDR1 LGHNA and CDR2 YSLEER come from the germline V gene. V lost 0 bases to trimming and J lost 2 bases, with 9 bases between them. For the CDR3, the DNA is TGCGCCAGCAGCCAAGATAAGGGATACACAGATACGCAGTATTTT. This sequence encodes CASSQDKGYTDTQYF.

In DNA form, the CDR3 reads TGTGCCAGCAGTACCGCCTGGGAGACCGGGGAGCTGTTTTTT. This encodes CASSTAWETGELFF. The chain links TRBV27 to TRBJ2-2, with D possibly being TRBD2 (5 bases). The V end lost 5 bases, the J end lost 5 bases, and 12 bases lay between the germline ends. This CDR3 has 14 residues. The germline CDR1 and CDR2 sequences are MNHEY and SMNVEV (reference sequence).

V is TRBV25-1 and J is TRBJ2-2; TRBD1 might be the D (5 bases). The CDR3 totals 12 residues. Looked up from germline, CDR1 is MGHDK and CDR2 is SYGVNS. Trimming left V 4 bases short and J 13 bases short, with 13 bases between. The CDR3 loop reads CASSADKLSLFF. The CDR3 DNA follows: TGTGCCAGCAGTGCGGACAAATTGTCGCTGTTTTTT.

The rearrangement joins TRBV12-3 or TRBV12-4 to TRBJ2-4; 7 bases match TRBD1. CDR3 length: 13 residues. V shed 4 bases, J shed 6 bases, and the junction held 3 bases outside the gene matches. CDR3 DNA sequence: TGTGCCAGCAGTTACAGGGGCGGAAACATTCAGTACTTC. Translated: CASSYRGGNIQYF.

This clonotype was seen only a few times. The V gene is TRBV20-1, the J gene TRBJ2-7; maybe TRBD2 (5 bases). Germline V lookup: CDR1 DFQATT, CDR2 SNEGSKA (reference sequence). The CDR3 length is 15 residues. The V and J ends lost 0 bases and 0 bases respectively, with 12 bases between them. The CDR3 protein is CSARDPQRSSYEQYF. CDR3 nucleotides: TGCAGTGCTAGAGACCCCCAGCGGAGCTCCTACGAGCAGTACTTC.

The table lists this clonotype with a few counts. V and J are TRBV5-1 and TRBJ2-7, with 15 bases matching TRBD2. V shed 4 bases, J shed 1 base, and the junction held 6 bases outside the gene matches. The CDR3 has 17 residues. Germline V lookup: CDR1 SGHRS, CDR2 YFSETQ. The CDR3 reads CASSEGLAGGLSYEQYF. The CDR3 bases are TGCGCCAGCAGCGAGGGACTAGCGGGAGGATTGTCCTACGAGCAGTACTTC.

At least ten counts were recorded for this clonotype. CDR3 nucleotides: TGCAGTGCTAACAGGGGTTCAAACACTGAAGCTTTCTTT. Amino acid sequence: CSANRGSNTEAFF. The rearrangement links TRBV20-1 to TRBJ1-1, with 7 bases identical to TRBD1. The CDR3 totals 13 residues. Per germline, CDR1 DFQATT and CDR2 SNEGSKA (reference sequence). With 4 bases clipped from V and 2 bases from J, the junction kept 4 bases outside the gene matches.

This clonotype was detected many times. The rearrangement links TRBV29-1 to TRBJ2-1; TRBD2 agrees at 11 bases. The CDR3 runs to 14 residues. V lost 7 bases, J lost 1 base, and 3 bases stayed unmatched. Germline V gene data show CDR1 as SQVTM and CDR2 as ANQGSEA. The CDR3 bases are TGCAGCGGCCGACTAGCGGGGTCCTACAATGAGCAGTTCTTC. Translated, it gives CSGRLAGSYNEQFF.

This clonotype was seen more than once but under ten times. The chain joins TRBV12-3 or TRBV12-4 to TRBJ1-1, with D unclear. The CDR3 is 14 residues long. The V end was cut by 7 bases, the J end by 1 base, with 13 bases between. CDR3 residues: CASILGIGNTEAFF. The DNA of the CDR3 is TGTGCCAGCATCCTGGGAATCGGGAACACTGAAGCTTTCTTT.

The chain has TRBV6-1 and TRBJ2-7; 10 nucleotides match TRBD1. Looked up from germline, CDR1 is MNHNS and CDR2 is SASEGT. The CDR3 loop spans 15 amino acids. The trim removed 8 bases at V and 3 bases at J, leaving 10 bases unmatched. The CDR3 coding sequence is TGTGCCAGCGCACCCCCGGGACAGGGGAACTACGAGCAGTACTTC. Amino acids: CASAPPGQGNYEQYF.